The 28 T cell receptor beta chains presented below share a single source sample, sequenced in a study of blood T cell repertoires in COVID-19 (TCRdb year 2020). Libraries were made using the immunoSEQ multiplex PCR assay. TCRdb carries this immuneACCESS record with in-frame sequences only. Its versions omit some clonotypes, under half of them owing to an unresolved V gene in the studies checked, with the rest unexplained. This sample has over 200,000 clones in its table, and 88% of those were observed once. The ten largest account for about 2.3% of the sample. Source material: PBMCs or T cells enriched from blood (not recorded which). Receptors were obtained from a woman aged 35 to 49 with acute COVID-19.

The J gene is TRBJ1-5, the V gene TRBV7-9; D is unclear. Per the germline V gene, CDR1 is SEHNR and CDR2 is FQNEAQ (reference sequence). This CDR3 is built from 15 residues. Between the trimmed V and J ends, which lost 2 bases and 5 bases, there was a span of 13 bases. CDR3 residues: CASSLSDSRDQPQHF. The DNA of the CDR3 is TGTGCCAGCAGCTTATCGGATTCCCGGGATCAGCCCCAGCATTTT.

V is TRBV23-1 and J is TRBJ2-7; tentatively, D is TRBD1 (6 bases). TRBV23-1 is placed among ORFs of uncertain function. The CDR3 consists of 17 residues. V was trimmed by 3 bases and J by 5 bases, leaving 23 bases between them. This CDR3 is CASSHVDAGVGIDEQYF. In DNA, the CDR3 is TGCGCCAGCAGTCATGTCGACGCAGGGGTAGGTATAGACGAGCAGTACTTC.

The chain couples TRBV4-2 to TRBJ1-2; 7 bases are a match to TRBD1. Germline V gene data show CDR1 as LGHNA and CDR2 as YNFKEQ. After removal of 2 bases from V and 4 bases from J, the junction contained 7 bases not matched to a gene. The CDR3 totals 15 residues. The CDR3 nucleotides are TGTGCCAGCAGCCAAACCCAGGGGGTCGGCTATGGCTACACCTTC. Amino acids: CASSQTQGVGYGYTF.

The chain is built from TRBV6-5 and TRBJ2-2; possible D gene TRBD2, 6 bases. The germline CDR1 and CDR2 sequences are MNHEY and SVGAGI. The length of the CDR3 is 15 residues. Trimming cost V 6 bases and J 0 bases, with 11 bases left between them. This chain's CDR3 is CASRLLAPNTGELFF. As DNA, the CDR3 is TGTGCCAGCAGGTTACTAGCCCCGAACACCGGGGAGCTGTTTTTT.

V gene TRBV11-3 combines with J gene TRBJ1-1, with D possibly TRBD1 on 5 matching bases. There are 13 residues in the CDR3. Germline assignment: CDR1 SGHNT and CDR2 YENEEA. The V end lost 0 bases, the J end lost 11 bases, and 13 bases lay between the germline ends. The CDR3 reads CASSLDPQGRAFF. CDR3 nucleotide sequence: TGTGCCAGCAGCTTAGACCCCCAGGGTCGGGCTTTCTTT.

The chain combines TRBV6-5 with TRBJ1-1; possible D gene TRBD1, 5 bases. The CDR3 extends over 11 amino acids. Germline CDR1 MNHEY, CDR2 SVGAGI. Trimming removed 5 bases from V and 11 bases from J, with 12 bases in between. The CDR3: CASSPQVDAFF. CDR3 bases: TGTGCCAGCAGTCCACAGGTTGACGCTTTCTTT.

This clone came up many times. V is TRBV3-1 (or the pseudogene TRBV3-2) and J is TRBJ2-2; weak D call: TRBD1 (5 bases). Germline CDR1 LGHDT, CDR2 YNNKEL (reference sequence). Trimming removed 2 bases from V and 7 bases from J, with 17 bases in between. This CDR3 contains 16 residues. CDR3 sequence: CASSQITVGRGGELFF. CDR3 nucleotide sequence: TGTGCCAGCAGCCAAATCACTGTAGGAAGGGGCGGGGAGCTGTTTTTT.

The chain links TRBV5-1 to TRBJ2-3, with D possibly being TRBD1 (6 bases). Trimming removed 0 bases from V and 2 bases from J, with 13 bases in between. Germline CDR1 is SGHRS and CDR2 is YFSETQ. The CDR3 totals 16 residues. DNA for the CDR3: TGCGCCAGCAGCTTGGATCTCAGGGGATCCACAGATACGCAGTATTTT. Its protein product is CASSLDLRGSTDTQYF.

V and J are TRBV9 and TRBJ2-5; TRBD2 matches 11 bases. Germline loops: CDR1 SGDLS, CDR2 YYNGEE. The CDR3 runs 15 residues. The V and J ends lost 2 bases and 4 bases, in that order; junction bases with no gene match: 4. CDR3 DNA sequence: TGTGCCAGCAGCGTTATAGCGGGAGGGACAGAGACCCAGTACTTC. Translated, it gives CASSVIAGGTETQYF.

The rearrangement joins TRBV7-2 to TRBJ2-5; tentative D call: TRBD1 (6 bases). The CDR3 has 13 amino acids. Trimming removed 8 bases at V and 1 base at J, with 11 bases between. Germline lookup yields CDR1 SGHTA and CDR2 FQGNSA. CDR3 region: CASCRDTQETQYF. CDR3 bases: TGTGCCAGCTGCCGGGACACCCAAGAGACCCAGTACTTC.

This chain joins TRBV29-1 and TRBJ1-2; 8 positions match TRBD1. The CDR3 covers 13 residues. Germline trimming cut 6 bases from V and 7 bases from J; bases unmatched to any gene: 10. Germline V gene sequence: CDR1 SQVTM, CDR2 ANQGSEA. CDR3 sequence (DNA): TGCAGCGTGAGAGGACAGGGCCAAGGTGGCTACACCTTC. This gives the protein CSVRGQGQGGYTF.

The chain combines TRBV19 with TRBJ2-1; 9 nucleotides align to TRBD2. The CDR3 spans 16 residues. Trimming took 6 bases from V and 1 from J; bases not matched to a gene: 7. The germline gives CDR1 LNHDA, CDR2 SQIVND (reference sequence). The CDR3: CASSSSGSGSYNEQFF. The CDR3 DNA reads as TGTGCCAGTAGCAGTAGCGGGAGTGGGTCCTACAATGAGCAGTTCTTC.

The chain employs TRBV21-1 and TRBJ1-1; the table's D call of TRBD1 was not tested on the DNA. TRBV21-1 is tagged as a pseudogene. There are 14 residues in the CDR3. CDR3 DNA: TGTGCCAGCAGCAAAAGAGGAGAGGGGGACGAAGCTTTCTTT. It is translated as CASSKRGEGDEAFF.

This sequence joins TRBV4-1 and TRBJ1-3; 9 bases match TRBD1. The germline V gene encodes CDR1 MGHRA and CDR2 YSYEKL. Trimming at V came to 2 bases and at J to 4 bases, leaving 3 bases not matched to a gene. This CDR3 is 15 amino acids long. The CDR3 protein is CASSQRQGDGNTIYF. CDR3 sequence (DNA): TGCGCCAGCAGCCAAAGACAGGGGGACGGAAACACCATATATTTT.

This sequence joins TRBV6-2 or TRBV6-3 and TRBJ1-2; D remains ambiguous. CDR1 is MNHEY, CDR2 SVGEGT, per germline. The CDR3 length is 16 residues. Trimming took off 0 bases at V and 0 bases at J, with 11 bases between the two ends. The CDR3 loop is CASSYSVSGANYGYTF. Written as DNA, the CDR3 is TGTGCCAGCAGTTACTCGGTTTCGGGAGCTAACTATGGCTACACCTTC.

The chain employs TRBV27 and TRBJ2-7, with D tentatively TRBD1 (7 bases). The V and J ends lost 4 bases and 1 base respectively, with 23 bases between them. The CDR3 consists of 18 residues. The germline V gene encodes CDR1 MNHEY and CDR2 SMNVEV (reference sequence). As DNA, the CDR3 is TGTGCCAGCAGTTCCCGGAGTCGGGCGGGACAGCATTCCTACGAGCAGTACTTC. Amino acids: CASSSRSRAGQHSYEQYF.

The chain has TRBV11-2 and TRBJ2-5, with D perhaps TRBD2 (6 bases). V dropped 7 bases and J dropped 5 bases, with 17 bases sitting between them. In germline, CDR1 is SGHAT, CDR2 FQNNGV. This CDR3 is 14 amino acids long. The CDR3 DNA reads TGTGCCAGCATGATGGGGGGTTTAGGCGAGACCCAGTACTTC. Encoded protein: CASMMGGLGETQYF.

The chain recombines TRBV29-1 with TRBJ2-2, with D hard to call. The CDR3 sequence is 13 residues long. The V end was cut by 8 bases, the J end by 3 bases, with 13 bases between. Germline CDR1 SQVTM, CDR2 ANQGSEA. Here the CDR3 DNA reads TGCAGCAGCAGGTCTTCTGACACCGGGGAGCTGTTTTTT. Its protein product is CSSRSSDTGELFF.

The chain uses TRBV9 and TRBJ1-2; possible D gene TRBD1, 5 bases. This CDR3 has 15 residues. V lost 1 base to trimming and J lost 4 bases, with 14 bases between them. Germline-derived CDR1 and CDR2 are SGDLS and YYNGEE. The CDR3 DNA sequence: TGTGCCAGCAGCGTAAATTTGGGGGGGAGCTATGGCTACACCTTC. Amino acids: CASSVNLGGSYGYTF.

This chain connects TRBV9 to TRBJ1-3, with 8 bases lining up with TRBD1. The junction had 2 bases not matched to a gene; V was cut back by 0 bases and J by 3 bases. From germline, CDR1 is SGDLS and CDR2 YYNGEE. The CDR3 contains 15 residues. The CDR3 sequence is CASSVETGVGNTIYF. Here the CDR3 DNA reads TGTGCCAGCAGCGTAGAGACAGGGGTTGGAAACACCATATATTTT.

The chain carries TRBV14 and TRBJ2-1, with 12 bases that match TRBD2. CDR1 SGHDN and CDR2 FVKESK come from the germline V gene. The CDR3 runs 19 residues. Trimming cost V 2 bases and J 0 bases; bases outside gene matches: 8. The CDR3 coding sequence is TGTGCCAGCAGCCAAAGGCTAGCGGGGGGGTCTCGCTCCTACAATGAGCAGTTCTTC. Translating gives CASSQRLAGGSRSYNEQFF.

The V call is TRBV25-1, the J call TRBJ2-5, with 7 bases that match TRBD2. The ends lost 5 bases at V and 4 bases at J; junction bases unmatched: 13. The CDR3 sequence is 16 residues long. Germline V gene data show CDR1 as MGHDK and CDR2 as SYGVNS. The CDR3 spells CASSFLGGKGRETQYF. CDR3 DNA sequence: TGTGCCAGCAGTTTCCTGGGGGGGAAGGGTCGAGAGACCCAGTACTTC.

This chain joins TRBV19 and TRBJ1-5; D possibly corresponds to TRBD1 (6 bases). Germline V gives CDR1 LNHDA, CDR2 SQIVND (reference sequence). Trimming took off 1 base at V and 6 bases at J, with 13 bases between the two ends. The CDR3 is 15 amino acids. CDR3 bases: TGTGCCAGTAGTATAGGTACAGGGTTTCGTCAGCCCCAGCATTTT. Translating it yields CASSIGTGFRQPQHF. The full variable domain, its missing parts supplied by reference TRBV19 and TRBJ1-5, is DGGITQSPKYLFRKEGQNVTLSCEQNLNHDAMYWYRQDPGQGLRLIYYSQIVNDFQKGDIAEGYSVSREKKESFPLTVTSAQKNPTAFYLCASSIGTGFRQPQHFGDGTRLSIL.

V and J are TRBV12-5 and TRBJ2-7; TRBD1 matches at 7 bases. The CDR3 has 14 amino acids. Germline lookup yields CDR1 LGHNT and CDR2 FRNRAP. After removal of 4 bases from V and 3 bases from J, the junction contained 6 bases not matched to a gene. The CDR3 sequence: CASGSDRSLYEQYF. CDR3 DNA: TGTGCTAGTGGTTCGGACAGGTCTCTCTACGAGCAGTACTTC.

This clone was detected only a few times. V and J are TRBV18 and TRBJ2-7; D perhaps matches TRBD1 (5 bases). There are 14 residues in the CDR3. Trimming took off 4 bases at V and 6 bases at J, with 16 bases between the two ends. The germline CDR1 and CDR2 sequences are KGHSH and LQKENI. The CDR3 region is CASSLGYDRAEQYF. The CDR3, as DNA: TGTGCCAGCTCACTCGGATATGACAGAGCCGAGCAGTACTTC.

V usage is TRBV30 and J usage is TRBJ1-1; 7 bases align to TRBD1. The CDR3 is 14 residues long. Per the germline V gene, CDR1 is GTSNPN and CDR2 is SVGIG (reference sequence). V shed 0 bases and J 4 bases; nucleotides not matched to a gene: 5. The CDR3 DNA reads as TGTGCCTGGAGTGTGACAGGGAGGACCACTGAAGCTTTCTTT. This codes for CAWSVTGRTTEAFF. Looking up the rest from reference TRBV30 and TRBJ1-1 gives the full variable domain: SQTIHQWPATLVQPVGSPLSLECTVEGTSNPNLYWYRQAAGRGLQLLFYSVGIGQISSEVPQNLSASRPQDRQFILSSKKLLLSDSGFYLCAWSVTGRTTEAFFGQGTRLTVV.

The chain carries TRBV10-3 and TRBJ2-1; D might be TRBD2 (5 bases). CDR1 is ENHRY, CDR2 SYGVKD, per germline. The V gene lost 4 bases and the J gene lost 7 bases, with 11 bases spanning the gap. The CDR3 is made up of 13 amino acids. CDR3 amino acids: CAISVEPGNEQFF. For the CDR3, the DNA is TGTGCCATCAGTGTGGAACCGGGGAATGAGCAGTTCTTC.

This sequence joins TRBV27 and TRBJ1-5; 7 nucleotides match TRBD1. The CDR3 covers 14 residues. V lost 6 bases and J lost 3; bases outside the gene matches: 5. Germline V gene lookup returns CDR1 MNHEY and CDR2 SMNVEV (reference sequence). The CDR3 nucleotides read TGTGCCAGCAGGTTACAGGGGACCAATCAGCCCCAGCATTTT. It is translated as CASRLQGTNQPQHF.